The TCR beta chain under discussion was sequenced for a study of shared clonotypes between healthy human individuals. Note on this clone: What it binds is unknown. In the same sample, other DNA sequences code for this CDR3.

The CDR3 contains 15 residues. The germline CDR1 and CDR2 sequences are SNHLY and FYNNEI. After removal of 6 bases from V and 1 base from J, the junction contained 4 bases not matched to a gene. Overall study results and limits: In several donors, about 5% of naive CD4 clonotypes appeared in common.

Assay: immunoSEQ multiplex PCR; the TCRdb copy retains only in-frame clones and omits some. The sample shows a few million clones, roughly 95% of them seen only once. This rearrangement joins TRBV2 to TRBJ2-1, with TRBD1 matching over 9 bases. Material: naive CD4+ T cells sorted from blood. Subset of the sample: CD45RA+ positively selected. The sequence was obtained from a man aged 18 to 30 in good health. The CDR3 region is CASSMDRGSYNEQFF. The CDR3 DNA reads TGTGCCAGCAGCATGGACAGGGGTTCCTACAATGAGCAGTTCTTC.